Described below is a single T cell receptor beta chain sequence and its context. Its antigen is as yet unknown. From CD4+ cells came CD45RA+ naive and CD45RA-negative memory subsets. V lost 2 bases to trimming and J lost 4 bases, with 12 bases between them. Germline values: CDR1 SGHVS, CDR2 FNYEAQ. This CDR3 comprises 15 residues. Original analysis: ImmunoSEQ output held junction-only sequences without quality scores, so filtering differed. Here immunoSEQ multiplex PCR was the method, and the copy in TCRdb shows in-frame clones only, minus some. V, J and clone size are taken as reported in that table, and D and trimming were inferred from the DNA itself. The sample gives around 600,000 clones, around 97% of which show up once; around 0.06% is in the top ten. This specimen belongs to a study of shared clonotypes between healthy human individuals. The study, taken as a whole, reports: Enrolling few donors narrowed the genetic and exposure-history diversity that was represented. Estimated richness was generally greater in naive than memory subsets.

The origin of this receptor is a woman aged 25 to 39 in good health. The sequenced sample consisted of naive CD4+ T cells sorted from blood. Described subset: CD45RA+ positively selected. J is TRBJ2-1 and V is TRBV7-6; no reliable D call. Here the CDR3 reads CASSLMGGTYNEQFF. The CDR3, as DNA: TGTGCCAGCAGCTTAATGGGTGGTACTTACAATGAGCAGTTCTTC.